The 19 T cell receptor beta chains listed next were all sequenced from one sample in a study of long-term antiretroviral therapy in people with HIV. A v3.0 immunoSEQ assay was performed at survey level. TCRdb keeps only in-frame clones here, not all; method: immunoSEQ multiplex PCR. The sample holds over 15,000 clones, around four fifths seen once. Sequencing used unsorted PBMCs, obtained 0.3 years after starting antiretroviral therapy. All receptors derive from a man aged 18 to 30 with HIV.

This chain uses TRBV2 with TRBJ2-1; perhaps D is TRBD1 or TRBD2 (5 bases each). The CDR3 consists of 15 residues. From germline, CDR1 is SNHLY and CDR2 FYNNEI. V shed 1 base and J shed 9 bases, with 16 bases lying between them. Written as DNA, the CDR3 is TGTGCCAGCAGTGAAGGTGCCATTTTGAGGGGTGAGCAGTTCTTC. Its translation: CASSEGAILRGEQFF.

The V call is TRBV27, the J call TRBJ2-4; perhaps D is TRBD1 or TRBD2 (5 bases each). Between the trimmed V and J ends, which lost 5 bases and 5 bases, there was a span of 16 bases. The CDR3 spans 15 residues. CDR1 MNHEY and CDR2 SMNVEV come from the germline V gene (reference sequence). The CDR3, as DNA: TGTGCCAGCAGTCCGGATGAGGGGCCTGAAAACATTCAGTACTTC. This translates into CASSPDEGPENIQYF.

V and J are TRBV15 and TRBJ1-5; D not certain. Germline values: CDR1 LNHNV, CDR2 YYDKDF (reference sequence). V dropped 0 bases and J dropped 0 bases, with 6 bases sitting between them. The CDR3 is 15 amino acids. This CDR3 is CATSRDPYSNQPQHF. The CDR3 DNA reads as TGTGCCACCAGCAGAGATCCGTATAGCAATCAGCCCCAGCATTTT.

V is TRBV18 and J is TRBJ1-5, with D perhaps TRBD1 (5 bases). Germline V lookup: CDR1 KGHSH, CDR2 LQKENI. Trimming cost V 6 bases and J 0 bases, with 15 bases left between them. The CDR3 totals 16 residues. CDR3 loop: CASSREGPLSNQPQHF. The CDR3 DNA reads as TGTGCCAGCTCTAGGGAGGGGCCACTTAGCAATCAGCCCCAGCATTTT.

The chain recombines TRBV7-9 with TRBJ1-6; a weak D match, TRBD1 (6 bases). CDR3 length: 19 amino acids. Trimming removed 0 bases from V and 0 bases from J, with 15 bases in between. Germline values: CDR1 SEHNR, CDR2 FQNEAQ (reference sequence). The DNA of the CDR3 is TGTGCCAGCAGCTTAGCGAGGGGACACCAGAGCTCCTATAATTCACCCCTCCACTTT. It yields the protein CASSLARGHQSSYNSPLHF. Looking up the rest from reference TRBV7-9 and TRBJ1-6 gives the full variable domain: DTGVSQNPRHKITKRGQNVTFRCDPISEHNRLYWYRQTLGQGPEFLTYFQNEAQLEKSRLLSDRFSAERPKGSFSTLEIQRTEQGDSAMYLCASSLARGHQSSYNSPLHFGNGTRLTVT.

V is TRBV6-1 and J is TRBJ2-1, with 9 bases fitting TRBD1. V shed 4 bases, J shed 11 bases, and the junction held 15 bases outside the gene matches. The CDR3 runs 16 residues. Germline CDR1 MNHNS, CDR2 SASEGT. The DNA for the CDR3 is TGTGCCAGCAGTGGCTGGCTGGCGGGGGACAGGGAAAAGCAGTTCTTC. It codes for CASSGWLAGDREKQFF.

This chain uses TRBV6-4 with TRBJ2-7, with 12 bases aligning to TRBD2. The length of the CDR3 is 13 residues. V shed 5 bases, J shed 5 bases, and the junction held 1 base outside the gene matches. Per germline, CDR1 MRHNA and CDR2 SNTAGT. The CDR3 protein is CASSRLAGDEQYF. The DNA for the CDR3 is TGTGCCAGCAGTAGACTAGCGGGGGACGAGCAGTACTTC.

The chain links TRBV7-2 to TRBJ2-5; D not certain. Trimming took 3 bases from V and 5 from J, leaving 7 bases between them. Germline V gene sequence: CDR1 SGHTA, CDR2 FQGNSA. The CDR3 loop spans 12 amino acids. The CDR3: CASSFGFETQYF. The CDR3 bases are TGTGCCAGCAGCTTTGGGTTTGAGACCCAGTACTTC.

The chain carries TRBV18 and TRBJ1-2; no clear D gene. Germline V gene sequence: CDR1 KGHSH, CDR2 LQKENI. This CDR3 comprises 16 residues. Trimming left V 0 bases short and J 0 bases short, with 11 bases between. In DNA form, the CDR3 reads TGTGCCAGCTCACCACCGATTCCAGCCGCTAACTATGGCTACACCTTC. Translating gives CASSPPIPAANYGYTF. Combining the CDR3 with reference TRBV18 and TRBJ1-2 gives the whole variable domain NAGVMQNPRHLVRRRGQEARLRCSPMKGHSHVYWYRQLPEEGLKFMVYLQKENIIDESGMPKERFSAEFPKEGPSILRIQQVVRGDSAAYFCASSPPIPAANYGYTFGSGTRLTVV.

The V and J genes are TRBV6-1 and TRBJ1-4; 7 bases are a match to TRBD1. This CDR3 is built from 18 residues. Germline-derived CDR1 and CDR2 are MNHNS and SASEGT. V shed 2 bases and J 2 bases; nucleotides not matched to a gene: 11. CDR3 amino acids: CASSEFGTAWRTNEKLFF. Written as DNA, the CDR3 is TGTGCCAGCAGTGAATTCGGGACAGCTTGGAGGACTAATGAAAAACTGTTTTTT.

The chain uses TRBV27 and TRBJ2-5; 7 positions match TRBD2. There are 15 residues in the CDR3. CDR1 and CDR2 from the germline V gene are MNHEY and SMNVEV (reference sequence). Germline trimming cut 5 bases from V and 4 bases from J; bases unmatched to any gene: 10. In DNA form, the CDR3 reads TGTGCCAGCAGTCCCTCGCTGGGGGGGGGAGAGACCCAGTACTTC. It translates to CASSPSLGGGETQYF.

The V and J genes are TRBV2 and TRBJ1-5; D ambiguous. CDR3 length: 15 amino acids. V lost 2 bases to trimming and J lost 2 bases, with 10 bases between them. CDR1 SNHLY and CDR2 FYNNEI come from the germline V gene. CDR3 coding DNA: TGTGCCAGCAGTGAATTGGTGAGGGGCAATCAGCCCCAGCATTTT. This sequence encodes CASSELVRGNQPQHF. The entire variable domain, with the rest obtained from reference TRBV2 and TRBJ1-5, is as follows: EPEVTQTPSHQVTQMGQEVILRCVPISNHLYFYWYRQILGQKVEFLVSFYNNEISEKSEIFDDQFSVERPDGSNFTLKIRSTKLEDSAMYFCASSELVRGNQPQHFGDGTRLSIL.

V gene TRBV7-6 combines with J gene TRBJ2-5; 11 bases agree with TRBD2. From germline, CDR1 is SGHVS and CDR2 FNYEAQ. The CDR3 is 17 residues long. Losses at the gene ends were 0 bases for V and 3 bases for J; bases not matched to a gene: 6. The CDR3 nucleotides are TGTGCCAGCAGCTTAGCGTTACTAGCGGGGGCAGAAGAGACCCAGTACTTC. The encoded protein is CASSLALLAGAEETQYF.

The genes are TRBV2 and TRBJ2-7; the D is unclear. Trimming shortened V by 3 bases and J by 3 bases, and 12 bases separated the two germline ends. Germline V gene sequence: CDR1 SNHLY, CDR2 FYNNEI. This CDR3 comprises 14 residues. The CDR3 sequence is CASSDGPGDYEQYV. The CDR3 nucleotides are TGTGCCAGCAGTGATGGTCCAGGAGACTACGAGCAGTACGTC.

The J gene is TRBJ2-5, the V gene TRBV6-6, with 7 bases identical to TRBD1. The length of the CDR3 is 13 residues. Germline V lookup: CDR1 MNHNY, CDR2 SVGAGI (reference sequence). V trimming: 5 bases; J trimming: 1 base; junction bases outside the gene matches: 1. The CDR3 reads CASSRDSQETQYF. The CDR3 DNA follows: TGTGCCAGCAGTCGGGACAGCCAAGAGACCCAGTACTTC.

V and J are TRBV6-1 and TRBJ1-5; weak D call: TRBD1 (5 bases). The CDR3 loop spans 15 amino acids. The V gene's germline CDR1 is MNHNS and CDR2 SASEGT. Deletions cut 5 bases from V and 3 bases from J, with 14 bases between. The CDR3 loop reads CASSQAGFFNQPQHF. The CDR3 nucleotides are TGTGCCAGCAGTCAGGCAGGGTTCTTCAATCAGCCCCAGCATTTT.

This clone showed up just a few times. V and J are TRBV5-1 and TRBJ1-1; tentatively, D is TRBD1 (5 bases). This CDR3 comprises 14 residues. Trimming left V 0 bases short and J 8 bases short, with 14 bases between. CDR1 is SGHRS and CDR2 is YFSETQ in the germline V gene. In DNA, the CDR3 is TGCGCCAGCAGCTTGGGGTCTCTTTCAGGGGAAGCTTTCTTT. It encodes CASSLGSLSGEAFF.

This chain uses TRBV15 with TRBJ1-4, with D possibly being TRBD1 (5 bases). V shed 5 bases and J shed 8 bases, with 24 bases lying between them. Germline CDR1 reads LNHNV; CDR2 reads YYDKDF (reference sequence). The CDR3 has 17 amino acids. CDR3 loop: CATSSYMRGPGKEKLFF. CDR3 in DNA: TGTGCCACCAGCTCATACATGCGGGGACCGGGGAAGGAAAAACTGTTTTTT.

This clone was recorded once. The V gene is TRBV4-1, the J gene TRBJ1-1, with 8 bases aligning to TRBD1. Losses at the gene ends were 1 base for V and 4 bases for J; bases not matched to a gene: 5. The germline V gene has CDR1 MGHRA and CDR2 YSYEKL. The CDR3 has 15 amino acids. CDR3 protein: CASSQGDRPPTEAFF. CDR3 bases: TGCGCCAGCAGCCAAGGGGACAGGCCCCCCACTGAAGCTTTCTTT.